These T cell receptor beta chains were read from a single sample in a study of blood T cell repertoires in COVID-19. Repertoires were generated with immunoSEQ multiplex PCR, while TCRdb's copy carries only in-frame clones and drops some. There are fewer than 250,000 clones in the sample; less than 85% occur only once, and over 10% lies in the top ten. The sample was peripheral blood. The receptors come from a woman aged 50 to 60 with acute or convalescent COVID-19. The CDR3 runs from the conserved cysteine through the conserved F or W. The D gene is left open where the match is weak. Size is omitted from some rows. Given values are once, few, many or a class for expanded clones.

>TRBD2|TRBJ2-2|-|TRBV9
CASGLTRLAGGVGELFF
TGTGCCAGCGGTTTAACCCGACTAGCGGGAGGTGTCGGGGAGCTGTTTTTT
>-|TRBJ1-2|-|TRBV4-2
CASSQVRSSNYGYTF
TGTGCCAGCAGCCAAGTCCGTTCCTCCAACTATGGCTACACCTTC
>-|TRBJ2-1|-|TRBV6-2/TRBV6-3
CASSWVAVNNEQFF
TGTGCCAGCAGTTGGGTAGCGGTTAACAATGAGCAGTTCTTC
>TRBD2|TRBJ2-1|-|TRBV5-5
CASSFAASGYNEQFF
TGTGCCAGCAGCTTCGCGGCTAGCGGATACAATGAGCAGTTCTTC
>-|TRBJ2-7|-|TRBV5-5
CASSLVTGRANEQYF
TGTGCCAGCAGCTTGGTCACAGGTAGGGCCAACGAGCAGTACTTC
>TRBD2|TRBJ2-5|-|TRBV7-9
CASSPPSGRFQETQYF
TGTGCCAGCAGCCCACCTAGCGGGAGGTTTCAAGAGACCCAGTACTTC
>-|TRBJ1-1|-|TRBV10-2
CASSDRGGAYTEAFF
TGCGCCAGCAGTGATCGCGGAGGGGCTTACACTGAAGCTTTCTTT
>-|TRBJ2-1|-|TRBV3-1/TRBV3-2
CASSQERSGEFF
TGTGCCAGCAGCCAAGAAAGATCGGGAGAGTTCTTC
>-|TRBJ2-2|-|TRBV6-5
CASRTSLANTGELFF
TGTGCCAGTCGTACTAGTCTAGCGAACACCGGGGAGCTGTTTTTT
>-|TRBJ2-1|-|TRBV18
CASSPPAGQMHEQFF
TGTGCCAGCTCACCACCGGCGGGACAGATGCATGAGCAGTTCTTC
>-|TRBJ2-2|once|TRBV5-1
CASSFLNTGELFF
TGCGCCAGCAGCTTCCTAAACACCGGGGAGCTGTTTTTT
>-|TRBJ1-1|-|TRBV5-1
CASSLQGYEAFF
TGCGCCAGCAGCTTGCAGGGTTACGAAGCTTTCTTT
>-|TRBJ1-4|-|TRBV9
CASSVAPVNEKLFF
TGTGCCAGCAGCGTGGCCCCAGTTAATGAAAAACTGTTTTTT
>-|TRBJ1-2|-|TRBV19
CASKNQENYGYTF
TGTGCCAGTAAAAACCAGGAAAACTATGGCTACACCTTC
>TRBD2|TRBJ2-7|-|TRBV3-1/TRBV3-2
CASSLYRAGGTYEQYF
TGTGCCAGCAGCCTTTACCGGGCGGGGGGAACCTACGAGCAGTACTTC
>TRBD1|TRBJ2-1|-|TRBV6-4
CASSQTRGLSYNEQFF
TGTGCCAGCAGCCAAACCAGGGGGCTATCTTACAATGAGCAGTTCTTC
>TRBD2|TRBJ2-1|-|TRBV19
CASSPLREGLDEQFF
TGTGCCAGTAGTCCTCTGCGGGAGGGCCTCGATGAGCAGTTCTTC
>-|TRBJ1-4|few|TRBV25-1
CASSPWGGVETNEKLFF
TGTGCCAGCAGTCCTTGGGGGGGAGTAGAAACTAATGAAAAACTGTTTTTT
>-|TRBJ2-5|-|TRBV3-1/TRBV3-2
CASSDYQSGGSETQYF
TGTGCCAGCAGCGACTACCAGTCGGGGGGCAGTGAGACCCAGTACTTC
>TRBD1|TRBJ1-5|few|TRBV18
CASSSGQVHNQPQHF
TGTGCCAGCTCATCCGGACAGGTACACAATCAGCCCCAGCATTTT
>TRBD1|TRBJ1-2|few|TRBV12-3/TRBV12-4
CASSLTGRGYTF
TGTGCCAGCAGTCTGACAGGGAGAGGCTACACCTTC
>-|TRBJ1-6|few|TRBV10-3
CAISESGGKNNSPLHF
TGTGCCATCAGTGAGTCGGGGGGGAAAAATAATTCACCCCTCCACTTT
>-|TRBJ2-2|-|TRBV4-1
CASSQVGQGWAGELFF
TGCGCCAGCAGCCAGGTGGGGCAGGGCTGGGCCGGGGAGCTGTTTTTT
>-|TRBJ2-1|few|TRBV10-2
CASSVTSGGRNEQFF
TGCGCCAGCAGTGTCACATCGGGGGGCCGGAATGAGCAGTTCTTC
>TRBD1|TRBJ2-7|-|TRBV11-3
CASSGQGTGGGYEQYF
TGTGCCAGCAGCGGACAAGGGACAGGGGGTGGCTACGAGCAGTACTTC
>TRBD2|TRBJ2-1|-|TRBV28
CASSLDRRLAGGVWNEQFF
TGTGCCAGCAGTTTAGATAGGCGTCTAGCGGGGGGGGTCTGGAATGAGCAGTTCTTC
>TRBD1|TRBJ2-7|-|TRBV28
CASRGQLYEQYF
TGTGCCAGCAGGGGACAGCTCTACGAGCAGTACTTC
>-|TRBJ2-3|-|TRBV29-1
CSVEGGSGDTQYF
TGCAGCGTTGAAGGAGGGTCTGGAGATACGCAGTATTTT
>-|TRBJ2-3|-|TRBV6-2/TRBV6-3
CASSYAGAVVADTQYF
TGTGCCAGCAGTTACGCGGGGGCAGTAGTGGCAGATACGCAGTATTTT
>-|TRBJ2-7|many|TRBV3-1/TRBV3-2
CASSPGRVTGTLLVEQYF
TGTGCCAGCAGCCCGGGACGGGTGACCGGGACTCTCTTAGTCGAGCAGTACTTC
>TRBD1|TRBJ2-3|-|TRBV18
CASSPTQGSLTDTQYF
TGTGCCAGCTCACCAACACAGGGGTCCCTCACAGATACGCAGTATTTT
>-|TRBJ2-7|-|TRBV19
CASSPGTRYEQYF
TGTGCCAGTAGTCCCGGGACAAGGTACGAGCAGTACTTC
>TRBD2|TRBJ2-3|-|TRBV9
CASSVDGLVADTQYF
TGTGCCAGCAGCGTAGACGGACTAGTCGCAGATACGCAGTATTTT
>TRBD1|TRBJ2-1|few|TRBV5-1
CASSGWTGGRVEQFF
TGCGCCAGCAGCGGCTGGACAGGGGGCCGGGTTGAGCAGTTCTTC
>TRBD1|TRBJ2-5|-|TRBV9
CASSAHKGAETQYF
TGTGCCAGCAGCGCCCATAAGGGGGCTGAGACCCAGTACTTC
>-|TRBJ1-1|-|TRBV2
CASSVSTEAFF
TGTGCCAGCAGTGTGAGCACTGAAGCTTTCTTT
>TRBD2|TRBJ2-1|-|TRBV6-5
CASSRLAGGHNEQFF
TGTGCCAGCAGCCGACTAGCGGGAGGTCACAATGAGCAGTTCTTC
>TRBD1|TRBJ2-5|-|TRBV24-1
CATESGQGRWETQYF
TGTGCCACCGAAAGCGGACAGGGGCGCTGGGAGACCCAGTACTTC
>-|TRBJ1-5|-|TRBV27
CASSSQQGASSNQPQHF
TGTGCCAGCAGTTCTCAGCAGGGTGCTTCAAGCAATCAGCCCCAGCATTTT
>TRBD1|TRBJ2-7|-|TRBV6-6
CASSPTGVAYEQYF
TGTGCCAGCAGTCCTACAGGGGTGGCCTACGAGCAGTACTTC
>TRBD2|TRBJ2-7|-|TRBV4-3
CASSLGLGAGVDEQYF
TGCGCCAGCAGCCTCGGACTCGGGGCGGGAGTTGACGAGCAGTACTTC
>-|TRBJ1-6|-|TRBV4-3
CASRERRGSRNSPLHF
TGCGCCAGCAGGGAGAGGAGGGGAAGTAGGAATTCACCCCTCCACTTT
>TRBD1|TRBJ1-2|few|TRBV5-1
CASSLGTGEGYTF
TGCGCCAGCAGCTTGGGGACAGGCGAAGGCTACACCTTC